One and the same sample provided the 22 T cell receptor beta chains below, sequenced in a study of early T cells in non-severe SARS-CoV-2 infection. In TCRdb, the 5' RACE reads were re-called with MiXCR into one record per CDR3 protein. The top ten clones hold roughly 8% of a sample with 46,000 or so distinct CDR3 sequences, almost 7.5% of them seen once. The sample taken for sequencing was whole blood. These receptors all stem from an adult who was a healthcare worker with PCR-confirmed SARS-CoV-2 infection or an uninfected control (not recorded which).

This clonotype was detected a few times. The chain has TRBV5-1 and TRBJ2-5; D tentatively fits TRBD1 or TRBD2 (6 bases each). The germline gives CDR1 SGHRS, CDR2 YFSETQ. V gave up 4 bases and J gave up 5 bases, with 15 bases separating them. The CDR3 covers 14 residues. The CDR3 nucleotides read TGCGCCAGCAGCCCTATGGGGGGCGGTGAGACCCAGTACTTC. It translates to CASSPMGGGETQYF.

The genes are TRBV5-1 and TRBJ2-5, with D unresolved. The CDR3 loop spans 13 amino acids. With 0 bases removed from V and 5 bases from J, the gap between germline ends came to 8 bases. Germline V lookup: CDR1 SGHRS, CDR2 YFSETQ. CDR3 nucleotides: TGCGCCAGCAGCTTGGACCCAGAGGAGACCCAGTACTTC. Amino acids: CASSLDPEETQYF. Complete variable domain (other parts from reference TRBV5-1 and TRBJ2-5): KAGVTQTPRYLIKTRGQQVTLSCSPISGHRSVSWYQQTPGQGLQFLFEYFSETQRNKGNFPGRFSGRQFSNSRSEMNVSTLELGDSALYLCASSLDPEETQYFGPGTRLLVL.

This clonotype was counted a few times. The gene calls are TRBV18 and TRBJ1-5, with TRBD1 identical over 9 bases. The CDR3 consists of 15 residues. Unmatched junction bases numbered 2, after V lost 4 bases and J lost 1 base. Germline assignment: CDR1 KGHSH and CDR2 LQKENI. In DNA, the CDR3 is TGTGCCAGCTCACGGACAGGGGAAAGCAATCAGCCCCAGCATTTT. It yields the protein CASSRTGESNQPQHF.

This clonotype was seen a handful of times. The chain carries TRBV7-9 and TRBJ1-6; TRBD1 might be the D (6 bases). The V and J ends lost 5 bases and 7 bases respectively, with 9 bases between them. Looked up from germline, CDR1 is SEHNR and CDR2 is FQNEAQ (reference sequence). The length of the CDR3 is 13 residues. CDR3 loop: CASSRTANSPLHF. The CDR3 coding sequence is TGTGCCAGCAGCCGGACAGCCAATTCACCCCTCCACTTT.

The chain couples TRBV11-3 to TRBJ2-5; 8 bases match TRBD2. This CDR3 has 16 residues. V trimming: 1 base; J trimming: 4 bases; junction bases outside the gene matches: 8. Germline V lookup: CDR1 SGHNT, CDR2 YENEEA. The CDR3 spells CASSLGGTRAGETQYF. CDR3 in DNA: TGTGCCAGCAGCTTAGGCGGGACTAGAGCTGGAGAGACCCAGTACTTC.

In this sample, this clonotype turned up many times. The chain joins TRBV5-4 to TRBJ2-4; TRBD2 matches 7 bases. The junction had 2 bases not matched to a gene; V was cut back by 0 bases and J by 2 bases. CDR1 is SGHNT and CDR2 is YYREEE in the germline V gene (reference sequence). The CDR3 consists of 15 residues. This CDR3 reads CASSLAGLTKNIQYF. In DNA form, the CDR3 reads TGTGCCAGCAGCTTGGCGGGACTAACCAAAAACATTCAGTACTTC.

This clonotype was seen repeatedly, ten times or more. V is TRBV6-2 or TRBV6-3 and J is TRBJ2-7, with D unresolved. V lost 6 bases and J lost 2, with 11 bases in between. Germline lookup yields CDR1 MNHEY and CDR2 SVGEGT. The CDR3 length is 13 residues. CDR3 nucleotide sequence: TGTGCCAGCAGCCGAACGGACCCCTACGAGCAGTACTTC. This translates into CASSRTDPYEQYF.

This rearrangement joins TRBV20-1 to TRBJ2-3, with a possible D match to TRBD2 (5 bases). Germline values: CDR1 DFQATT, CDR2 SNEGSKA (reference sequence). Deletions cut 4 bases from V and 1 base from J, with 9 bases between. This CDR3 contains 13 residues. The CDR3 region is CSATAAGTDTQYF. In DNA, the CDR3 is TGCAGTGCTACAGCGGCGGGCACAGATACGCAGTATTTT.

This clonotype has only a few counts. J is TRBJ2-5 and V is TRBV6-2 or TRBV6-3; 7 positions agree with TRBD2. The germline V gene has CDR1 MNHEY and CDR2 SVGEGT. With 5 bases clipped from V and 3 bases from J, the junction kept 9 bases outside the gene matches. The CDR3 is 15 amino acids. In nucleotides, the CDR3 is TGTGCCAGCAGTAGTCTAACGGGGAGGGAAGAGACCCAGTACTTC. Protein: CASSSLTGREETQYF.

This clonotype was counted at least ten times. The chain combines TRBV20-1 with TRBJ1-1; D is unresolved. V lost 3 bases to trimming and J lost 3 bases, with 8 bases between them. Germline CDR1 and CDR2: DFQATT and SNEGSKA (reference sequence). This CDR3 region has 12 residues. The CDR3 region has the DNA TGCAGTGCTAGTATTGGCGACACTGAAGCTTTCTTT. Encoded protein: CSASIGDTEAFF.

This clonotype appeared many times. The chain combines TRBV5-1 with TRBJ2-5; no clear D gene. V lost 0 bases and J 1 base, leaving 4 bases between the germline ends. Germline V gene data show CDR1 as SGHRS and CDR2 as YFSETQ. The CDR3 sequence is 13 residues long. DNA of the CDR3: TGCGCCAGCAGCTTGGGGTCCCAAGAGACCCAGTACTTC. This sequence encodes CASSLGSQETQYF.

The rearrangement joins TRBV28 to TRBJ1-1, with D possibly matching TRBD1 (5 bases). The length of the CDR3 is 14 residues. Between the trimmed V and J ends, which lost 2 bases and 0 bases, there was a span of 7 bases. Germline CDR1 and CDR2: MDHEN and SYDVKM. The CDR3: CASSLIRVNTEAFF. The DNA for the CDR3 is TGTGCCAGCAGTTTAATCAGGGTGAACACTGAAGCTTTCTTT.

This clonotype appeared a few times. This chain uses TRBV3-1 with TRBJ1-1; TRBD1 is a possible D gene (6 bases). CDR3 length: 15 residues. Trimming removed 0 bases from V and 3 bases from J, with 11 bases in between. Germline assignment: CDR1 LGHDT and CDR2 YNNKEL (reference sequence). The CDR3 protein is CASSQERDRYTEAFF. The CDR3 nucleotides read TGTGCCAGCAGCCAAGAAAGAGACAGGTACACTGAAGCTTTCTTT. Supplemented by reference TRBV3-1 and TRBJ1-1, the full variable domain reads DTAVSQTPKYLVTQMGNDKSIKCEQNLGHDTMYWYKQDSKKFLKIMFSYNNKELIINETVPNRFSPKSPDKAHLNLHINSLELGDSAVYFCASSQERDRYTEAFFGQGTRLTVV.

There are many counts of this clonotype. This chain links TRBV7-2 with TRBJ1-5; D is undetermined. V dropped 0 bases and J dropped 1 base, with 10 bases sitting between them. Per germline, CDR1 SGHTA and CDR2 FQGNSA. The CDR3 runs 16 residues. The CDR3 DNA reads TGTGCCAGCAGCTTAGCTAGTCAAGGAAGCAATCAGCCCCAGCATTTT. Amino acid sequence: CASSLASQGSNQPQHF.

This clonotype was counted at least ten times. This chain links TRBV20-1 with TRBJ2-5; 8 bases match TRBD1. The CDR3 runs to 14 residues. Germline lookup yields CDR1 DFQATT and CDR2 SNEGSKA (reference sequence). V dropped 3 bases and J dropped 3; count of bases not matched to a gene: 6. The DNA for the CDR3 is TGCAGTGCTAGGGGGAGACAGGGGAAAGAGACCCAGTACTTC. Translating gives CSARGRQGKETQYF.

This clonotype was counted a few times. The chain carries TRBV28 and TRBJ2-3; the match to TRBD2 covers 11 bases. This CDR3 region has 15 residues. J was trimmed by 10 bases and V by 6 bases; bases with no gene match: 12. From germline, CDR1 is MDHEN and CDR2 SYDVKM. The CDR3 reads CASSKRLAGFLAQYF. DNA for the CDR3: TGTGCCAGCAGCAAGAGACTAGCGGGGTTTCTTGCGCAGTATTTT.

This chain uses TRBV19 with TRBJ1-1; D ambiguous. This CDR3 is 12 amino acids long. V shed 7 bases and J shed 11 bases, with 17 bases lying between them. The germline CDR1 and CDR2 sequences are LNHDA and SQIVND (reference sequence). The CDR3 sequence: CASKDGVLNAFF. The CDR3 region has the DNA TGTGCCAGTAAGGATGGCGTATTGAACGCTTTCTTT.

In this sample, this clonotype turned up many times. This chain connects TRBV20-1 to TRBJ2-2; 8 bases fit TRBD1. V shed 5 bases, J shed 6 bases, and the junction held 8 bases outside the gene matches. The CDR3 totals 14 residues. Germline loops: CDR1 DFQATT, CDR2 SNEGSKA (reference sequence). DNA of the CDR3: TGCAGTGCTCGCGCGACAGGGGTGGCCGGGGAGCTGTTTTTT. It yields the protein CSARATGVAGELFF.

This clonotype occurred many times. V gene TRBV20-1 combines with J gene TRBJ2-3; D is ambiguous. Germline CDR1 and CDR2: DFQATT and SNEGSKA (reference sequence). This CDR3 is built from 13 residues. Trimming shortened V by 4 bases and J by 9 bases, and 17 bases separated the two germline ends. The CDR3 loop is CSANERRPQTQYF. The CDR3 DNA sequence: TGCAGTGCTAATGAGAGGCGGCCCCAAACGCAGTATTTT.

This sequence joins TRBV20-1 and TRBJ2-7; possibly TRBD1 for D (6 bases). Trimming took 5 bases from V and 0 from J, leaving 11 bases between them. CDR3 length: 13 residues. Per the germline V gene, CDR1 is DFQATT and CDR2 is SNEGSKA (reference sequence). The CDR3 here is CSAETGFSYEQYF. The CDR3 DNA reads as TGCAGTGCTGAGACAGGATTCTCCTACGAGCAGTACTTC.

This clonotype was picked up many times. In DNA form, the CDR3 reads TGTGCCAGCAGCCCTCCATGGGGCTACGAGCAGTACTTC. Its translation: CASSPPWGYEQYF. The chain links TRBV7-9 to TRBJ2-7; D gene ambiguous. CDR3 length: 13 amino acids. Trimming took 5 bases from V and 3 from J, leaving 11 bases between them. The germline V gene has CDR1 SEHNR and CDR2 FQNEAQ (reference sequence). Together with reference TRBV7-9 and TRBJ2-7, the CDR3 gives the full variable domain: DTGVSQNPRHKITKRGQNVTFRCDPISEHNRLYWYRQTLGQGPEFLTYFQNEAQLEKSRLLSDRFSAERPKGSFSTLEIQRTEQGDSAMYLCASSPPWGYEQYFGPGTRLTVT.

In regard to this clonotype: Its ends do not fully match the called genes, so a read error is possible. The chain carries TRBV7-7 and TRBJ2-5; maybe TRBD1 (6 bases). The CDR3 runs to 15 residues. Germline V gene lookup returns CDR1 SSHAT and CDR2 FNYEAQ (reference sequence). This CDR3 reads CASSPITGKEETQYF. The CDR3 DNA is TGTGCTAGCAGCCCGATCACAGGGAAAGAGGAGACCCAGTACTTC.